The rows below give T cell receptor beta chains drawn from one sample of a study of cytomegalovirus exposure and HLA in healthy donors. Measured with immunoSEQ multiplex PCR; TCRdb has only the in-frame clones, and not every one. The table has about 180,000 clones, 79% seen once. Sample: PBMCs. The receptors were sampled from a woman in her thirties or forties in good health and CMV-seronegative. The CDR3 runs from the conserved cysteine through the conserved F or W. The D gene is left open where the match is weak. Part of the rows lack a size; the others show once, few, many or a class for expanded clones.

v_gene	d_gene	abundance	j_gene	CDR3aa
TRBV10-2	TRBD2	NA	TRBJ2-5	CASRTSGGARETQYF
TRBV9	TRBD2	NA	TRBJ2-3	CASSVYGLAADTQYF
TRBV7-2	TRBD1	NA	TRBJ1-2	CASSSGDRGHGYTF
TRBV4-2	TRBD2	NA	TRBJ2-5	CASSQDRAGRAETQYF
TRBV6-5	NA	NA	TRBJ2-5	CVSSYSVQVQETQYF
TRBV2	TRBD2	NA	TRBJ2-5	CASGSRGGETQYF
TRBV27	NA	NA	TRBJ1-1	CASSFVGVGLNTEAFF
TRBV6-5	TRBD1	NA	TRBJ1-1	CASSPDRVENTEAFF
TRBV19	NA	many	TRBJ1-5	CASSISGRTEPQHF
TRBV6-1	TRBD1	NA	TRBJ2-7	CASSEAPGGNYEQYF
TRBV5-6	NA	once	TRBJ2-5	CASSFRQPGWAQYF
TRBV27	NA	NA	TRBJ2-1	CASSSLQGRNEQFF
TRBV7-9	NA	NA	TRBJ2-1	CASSSQQTVNEQFF
TRBV4-1	NA	few	TRBJ1-2	CASSQDGGSGYTF
TRBV7-9	NA	NA	TRBJ1-2	CASVAGGLSGYTF
TRBV6-5	NA	NA	TRBJ2-7	CASSYSGAWGPVEQYF
TRBV15	TRBD1	NA	TRBJ1-5	CATSTGLTGGGQPQHF
TRBV9	TRBD2	NA	TRBJ2-1	CASSVSGRGFHEQFF
TRBV29-1	TRBD2	NA	TRBJ2-1	CSVVGGRALPYNEQFF
TRBV7-3	NA	NA	TRBJ2-1	CASSLTPQAPQQFF
TRBV7-8	TRBD1	NA	TRBJ1-4	CASSPWTGNEKLFF
TRBV7-9	TRBD1	NA	TRBJ1-2	CASSLVGTGGGYGYTF
TRBV9	NA	NA	TRBJ1-6	CASSVDGGNPNSPLHF
TRBV18	TRBD1	NA	TRBJ2-7	CASSLGQLYEQYF
TRBV13	NA	NA	TRBJ1-3	CASSLAGGPIYF
TRBV6-1	TRBD1	NA	TRBJ1-1	CASSAGGSDEAFF
TRBV5-4	NA	NA	TRBJ1-6	CASSLDSPYNSPLHF
TRBV4-1	TRBD1	NA	TRBJ1-2	CASSQGDRAYGYTF
TRBV5-4	TRBD1	NA	TRBJ2-2	CASSARDRGVGELFF
TRBV19	TRBD2	NA	TRBJ2-7	CASSIGGGSYEQYF
TRBV2	NA	few	TRBJ2-1	CASSLLGSSYNEQFF
TRBV18	TRBD1	NA	TRBJ2-7	CASSRTGGAGEQYF
TRBV7-9	TRBD1	NA	TRBJ1-4	CASSHPGQGSEKLFF